This paragraph covers one TCR beta chain sequence. Its antigen remains unidentified. The data belong to a study of T cell repertoires in cytomegalovirus infection. In the study overall: The public TCR beta signatures pointed to both CMV infection and matching HLA type. Findings and limits, study-wide: Predominance within the ex vivo response was attributable to HLA-C-restricted CMV-specific TCR beta clonotypes. Using cumulative public TCR beta family frequency, the authors identified those who carried CMV together with the relevant HLA.

TCRdb ran MiXCR on the reads and lists one entry per CDR3 protein. Of about 190,000 distinct CDR3 sequences in the sample, 28% were seen once. This receptor was taken from a human donor in good health (CMV status not recorded). Some clones in this sample may be carry-over from other donors' samples. The specimen was PBMCs.

In DNA, the CDR3 is TGTGCCAGCAGCTTAGATCAGGGAAGCTCCTACAATGAGCAGTTCTTC. Translated, it gives CASSLDQGSSYNEQFF. The rearrangement joins TRBV11-2 to TRBJ2-1; D might be TRBD1 (5 bases). The length of the CDR3 is 16 residues. Germline CDR1 reads SGHAT; CDR2 reads FQNNGV. V lost 0 bases and J lost 0, with 9 bases in between.